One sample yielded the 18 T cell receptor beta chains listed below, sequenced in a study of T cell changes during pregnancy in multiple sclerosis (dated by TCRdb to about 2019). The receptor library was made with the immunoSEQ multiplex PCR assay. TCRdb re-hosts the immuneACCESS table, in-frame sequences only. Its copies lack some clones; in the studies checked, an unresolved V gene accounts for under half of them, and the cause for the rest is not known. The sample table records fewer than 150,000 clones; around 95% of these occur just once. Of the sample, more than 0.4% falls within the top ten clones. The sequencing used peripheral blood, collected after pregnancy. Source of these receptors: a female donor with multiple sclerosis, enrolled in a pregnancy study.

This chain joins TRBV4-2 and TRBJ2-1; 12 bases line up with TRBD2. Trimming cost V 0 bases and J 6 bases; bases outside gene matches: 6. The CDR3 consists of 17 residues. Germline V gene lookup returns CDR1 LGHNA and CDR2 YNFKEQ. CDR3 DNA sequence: TGTGCCAGCAGCCAAGATCCCCTAGCGGGAGGGATCAATGAGCAGTTCTTC. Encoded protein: CASSQDPLAGGINEQFF.

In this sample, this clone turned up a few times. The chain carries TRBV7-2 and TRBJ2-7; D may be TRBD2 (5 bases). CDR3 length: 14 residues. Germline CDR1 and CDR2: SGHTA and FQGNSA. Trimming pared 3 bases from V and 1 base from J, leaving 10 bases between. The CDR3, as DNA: TGTGCCAGCAGCTTTTCCCGGACTTCCTACGAGCAGTACTTC. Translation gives CASSFSRTSYEQYF. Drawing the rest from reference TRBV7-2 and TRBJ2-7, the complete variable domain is GAGVSQSPSNKVTEKGKDVELRCDPISGHTALYWYRQSLGQGLEFLIYFQGNSAPDKSGLPSDRFSAERTGGSVSTLTIQRTQQEDSAVYLCASSFSRTSYEQYFGPGTRLTVT.

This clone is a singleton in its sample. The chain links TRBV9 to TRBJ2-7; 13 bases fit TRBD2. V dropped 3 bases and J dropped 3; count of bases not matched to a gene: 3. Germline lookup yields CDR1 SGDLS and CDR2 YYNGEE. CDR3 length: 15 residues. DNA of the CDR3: TGTGCCAGCAGCGAGGGGACTAGCGGGATCTACGAGCAGTACTTC. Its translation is CASSEGTSGIYEQYF. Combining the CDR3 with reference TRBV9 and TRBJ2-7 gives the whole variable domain DSGVTQTPKHLITATGQRVTLRCSPRSGDLSVYWYQQSLDQGLQFLIQYYNGEERAKGNILERFSAQQFPDLHSELNLSSLELGDSALYFCASSEGTSGIYEQYFGPGTRLTVT.

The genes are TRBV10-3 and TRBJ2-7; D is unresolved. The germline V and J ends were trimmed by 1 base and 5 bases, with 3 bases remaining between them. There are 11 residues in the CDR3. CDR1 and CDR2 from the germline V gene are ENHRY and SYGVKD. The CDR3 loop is CAISELNEQYF. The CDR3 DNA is TGTGCCATCAGTGAGTTAAACGAGCAGTACTTC.

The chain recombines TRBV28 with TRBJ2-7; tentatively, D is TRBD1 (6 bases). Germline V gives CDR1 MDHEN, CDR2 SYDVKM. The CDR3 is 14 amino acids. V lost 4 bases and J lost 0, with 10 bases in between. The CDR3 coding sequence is TGTGCCAGCAGTTCCCTGGACAGCTCCTACGAGCAGTACTTC. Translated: CASSSLDSSYEQYF.

The CDR3 loop reads CASSSLRSGANVLTF. The CDR3 DNA reads as TGTGCCAGCAGCTCCCTACGATCTGGGGCCAACGTCCTGACTTTC. This rearrangement joins TRBV7-9 to TRBJ2-6, with D uncertain. Germline V gene lookup returns CDR1 SEHNR and CDR2 FQNEAQ (reference sequence). The CDR3 is 15 residues long. The V end was cut by 4 bases, the J end by 1 base, with 8 bases between.

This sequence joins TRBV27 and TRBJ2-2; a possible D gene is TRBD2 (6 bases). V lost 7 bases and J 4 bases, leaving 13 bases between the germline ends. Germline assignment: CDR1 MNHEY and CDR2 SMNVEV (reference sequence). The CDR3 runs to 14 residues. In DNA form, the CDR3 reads TGTGCCAGCACCCCGCGGGGCTTCACCGGGGAGCTGTTTTTT. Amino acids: CASTPRGFTGELFF.

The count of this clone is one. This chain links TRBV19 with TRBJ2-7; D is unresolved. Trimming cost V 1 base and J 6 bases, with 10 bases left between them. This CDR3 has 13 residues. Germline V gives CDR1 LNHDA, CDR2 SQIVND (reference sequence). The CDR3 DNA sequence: TGTGCCAGTAGTATAGTTACTGGTTCCGAGCAGTACTTC. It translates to CASSIVTGSEQYF. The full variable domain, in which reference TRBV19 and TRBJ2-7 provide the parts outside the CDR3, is DGGITQSPKYLFRKEGQNVTLSCEQNLNHDAMYWYRQDPGQGLRLIYYSQIVNDFQKGDIAEGYSVSREKKESFPLTVTSAQKNPTAFYLCASSIVTGSEQYFGPGTRLTVT.

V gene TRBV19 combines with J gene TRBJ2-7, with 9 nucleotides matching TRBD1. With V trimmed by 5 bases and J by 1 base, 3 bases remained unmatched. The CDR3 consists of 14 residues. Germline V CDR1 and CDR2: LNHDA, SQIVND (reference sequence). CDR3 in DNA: TGTGCCAGTAGTTCCGGGACAGGGTCCTACGAGCAGTACTTC. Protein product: CASSSGTGSYEQYF.

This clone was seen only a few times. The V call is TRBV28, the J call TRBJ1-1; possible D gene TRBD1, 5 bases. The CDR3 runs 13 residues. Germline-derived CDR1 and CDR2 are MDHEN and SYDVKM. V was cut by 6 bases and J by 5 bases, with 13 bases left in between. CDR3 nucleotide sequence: TGTGCCAGCAGCCCAGCGGGGGGAACTGAAGCTTTCTTT. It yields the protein CASSPAGGTEAFF.

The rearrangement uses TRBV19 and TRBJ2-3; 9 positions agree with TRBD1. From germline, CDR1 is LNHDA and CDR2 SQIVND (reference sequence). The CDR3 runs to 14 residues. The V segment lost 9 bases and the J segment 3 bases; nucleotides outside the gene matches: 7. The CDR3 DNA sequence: TGTGCCAGCTCCGACAGGGGGGGGACAGATACGCAGTATTTT. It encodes CASSDRGGTDTQYF.

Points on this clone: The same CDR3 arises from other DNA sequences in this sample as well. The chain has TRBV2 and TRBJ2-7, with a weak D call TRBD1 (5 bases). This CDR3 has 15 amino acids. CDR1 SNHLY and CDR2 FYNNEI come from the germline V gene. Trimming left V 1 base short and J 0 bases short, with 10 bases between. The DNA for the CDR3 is TGTGCCAGCAGTGAAGGGACACCCCCCTCCTACGAGCAGTACTTC. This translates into CASSEGTPPSYEQYF.

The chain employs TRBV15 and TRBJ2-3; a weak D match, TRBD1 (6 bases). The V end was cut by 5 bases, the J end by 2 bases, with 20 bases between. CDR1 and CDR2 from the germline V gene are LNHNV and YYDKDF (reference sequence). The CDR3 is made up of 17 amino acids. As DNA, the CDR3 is TGTGCCACCAGCGGCCAGACAGGCTTAGGGCCCACAGATACGCAGTATTTT. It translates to CATSGQTGLGPTDTQYF. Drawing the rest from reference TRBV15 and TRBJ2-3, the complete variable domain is DAMVIQNPRYQVTQFGKPVTLSCSQTLNHNVMYWYQQKSSQAPKLLFHYYDKDFNNEADTPDNFQSRRPNTSFCFLDIRSPGLGDTAMYLCATSGQTGLGPTDTQYFGPGTRLTVL.

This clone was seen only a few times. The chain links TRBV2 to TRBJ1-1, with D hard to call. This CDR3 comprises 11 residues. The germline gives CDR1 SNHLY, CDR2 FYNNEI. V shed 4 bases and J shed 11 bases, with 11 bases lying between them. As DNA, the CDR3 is TGTGCCAGCAGTGGACGCGGAGGTGCTTTCTTT. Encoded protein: CASSGRGGAFF.

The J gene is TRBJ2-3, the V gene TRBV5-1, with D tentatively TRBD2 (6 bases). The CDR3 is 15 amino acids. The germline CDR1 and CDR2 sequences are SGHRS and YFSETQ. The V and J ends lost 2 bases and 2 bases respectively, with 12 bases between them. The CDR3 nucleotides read TGCGCCAGCAGCTTCCGACTAGATTACACAGATACGCAGTATTTT. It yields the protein CASSFRLDYTDTQYF.

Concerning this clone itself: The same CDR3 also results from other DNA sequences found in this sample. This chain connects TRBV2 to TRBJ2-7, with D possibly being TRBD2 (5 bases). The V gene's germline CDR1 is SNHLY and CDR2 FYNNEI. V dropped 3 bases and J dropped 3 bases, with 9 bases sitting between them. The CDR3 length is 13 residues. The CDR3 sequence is CASSDVSDYEQYF. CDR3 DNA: TGTGCCAGCAGTGACGTTAGCGACTACGAGCAGTACTTC.

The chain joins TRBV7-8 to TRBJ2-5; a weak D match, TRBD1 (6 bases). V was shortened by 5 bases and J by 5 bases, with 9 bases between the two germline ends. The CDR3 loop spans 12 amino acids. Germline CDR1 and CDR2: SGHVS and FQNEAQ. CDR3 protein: CASSPQGETQYF. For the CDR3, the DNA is TGTGCCAGCAGCCCTCAGGGGGAGACCCAGTACTTC.

CDR3 in amino acids: CASSIGGLLSGANVLTF. The CDR3 bases are TGTGCCAGTAGTATAGGGGGACTGCTCTCGGGGGCCAACGTCCTGACTTTC. The chain couples TRBV19 to TRBJ2-6; possible D gene TRBD2, 6 bases. This CDR3 is 17 amino acids long. With 1 base removed from V and 4 bases from J, the gap between germline ends came to 14 bases. Germline V lookup: CDR1 LNHDA, CDR2 SQIVND (reference sequence).